This T cell receptor beta chain was identified during a study of T cell changes during pregnancy in multiple sclerosis. The method was immunoSEQ multiplex PCR; TCRdb's version includes in-frame clones alone and lacks a portion of them. Found here are 60,000 to 90,000 clones, approximately 89% of them singletons; the top ten hold around 1.8%. This CDR3 region has 15 residues. Germline lookup yields CDR1 SEHNR and CDR2 FQNEAQ (reference sequence). The V gene lost 1 base and the J gene lost 1 base, with 9 bases spanning the gap. The input for sequencing was peripheral blood, taken before pregnancy. This chain connects TRBV7-9 to TRBJ2-3; D is uncertain. The source of this sequence is a female donor with multiple sclerosis, enrolled in a pregnancy study. In DNA form, the CDR3 reads TGTGCCAGCAGCTTAGGTAGTGTCCGCACAGATACGCAGTATTTT. As protein: CASSLGSVRTDTQYF.